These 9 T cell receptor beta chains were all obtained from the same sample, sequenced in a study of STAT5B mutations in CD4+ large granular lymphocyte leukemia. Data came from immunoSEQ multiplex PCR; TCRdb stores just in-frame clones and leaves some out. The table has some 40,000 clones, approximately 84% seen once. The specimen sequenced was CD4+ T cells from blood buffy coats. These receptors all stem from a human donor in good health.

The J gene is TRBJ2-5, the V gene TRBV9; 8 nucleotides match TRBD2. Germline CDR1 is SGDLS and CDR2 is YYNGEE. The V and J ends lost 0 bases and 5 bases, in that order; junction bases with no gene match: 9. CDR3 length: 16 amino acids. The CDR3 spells CASSVGGAGGVETQYF. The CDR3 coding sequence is TGTGCCAGCAGCGTAGGTGGGGCGGGAGGTGTGGAGACCCAGTACTTC.

The CDR3 nucleotides read TGTGCCAGTAGTCCCGGAACCATCGAAGCTTTCTTT. Translating gives CASSPGTIEAFF. This chain connects TRBV19 to TRBJ1-1; D gene ambiguous. The CDR3 loop spans 12 amino acids. The germline CDR1 and CDR2 sequences are LNHDA and SQIVND (reference sequence). V was shortened by 5 bases and J by 8 bases, with 12 bases between the two germline ends.

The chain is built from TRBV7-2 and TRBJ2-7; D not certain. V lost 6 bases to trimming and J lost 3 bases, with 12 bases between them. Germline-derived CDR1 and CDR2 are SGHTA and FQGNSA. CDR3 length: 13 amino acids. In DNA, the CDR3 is TGTGCCAGCAGACCACGGATCAACTACGAGCAGTACTTC. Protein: CASRPRINYEQYF.

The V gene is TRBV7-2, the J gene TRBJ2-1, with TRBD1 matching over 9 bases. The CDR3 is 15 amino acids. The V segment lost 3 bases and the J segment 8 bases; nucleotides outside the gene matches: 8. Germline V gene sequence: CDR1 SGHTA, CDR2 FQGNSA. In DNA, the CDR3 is TGTGCCAGCAGCTTGCGTTGGACAGGGGTCTATGAGCAGTTCTTC. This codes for CASSLRWTGVYEQFF.

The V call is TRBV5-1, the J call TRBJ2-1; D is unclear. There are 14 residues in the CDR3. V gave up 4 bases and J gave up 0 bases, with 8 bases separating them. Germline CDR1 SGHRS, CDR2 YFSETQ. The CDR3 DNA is TGCGCCAGCAGCATTTTGAGCTCCTACAATGAGCAGTTCTTC. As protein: CASSILSSYNEQFF.

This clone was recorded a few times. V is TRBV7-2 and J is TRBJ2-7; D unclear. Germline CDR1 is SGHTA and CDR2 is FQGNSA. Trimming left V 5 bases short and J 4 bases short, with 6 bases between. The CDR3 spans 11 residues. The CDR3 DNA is TGTGCCAGCAGCCTCCGGTACGAGCAGTACTTC. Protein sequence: CASSLRYEQYF.

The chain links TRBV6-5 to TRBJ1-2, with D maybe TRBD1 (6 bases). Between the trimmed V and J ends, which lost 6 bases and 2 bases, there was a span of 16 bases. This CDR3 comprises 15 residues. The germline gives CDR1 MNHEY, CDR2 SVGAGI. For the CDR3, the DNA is TGTGCCAGCAGCCCCCTACAGGGAGCCAACTATGGCTACACCTTC. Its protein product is CASSPLQGANYGYTF.

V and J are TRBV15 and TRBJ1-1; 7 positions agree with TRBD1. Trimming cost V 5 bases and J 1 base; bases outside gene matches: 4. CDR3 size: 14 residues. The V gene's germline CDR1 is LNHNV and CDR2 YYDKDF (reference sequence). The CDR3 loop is CATSRTGKNTEAFF. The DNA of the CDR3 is TGTGCCACCAGCCGGACAGGAAAGAACACTGAAGCTTTCTTT.

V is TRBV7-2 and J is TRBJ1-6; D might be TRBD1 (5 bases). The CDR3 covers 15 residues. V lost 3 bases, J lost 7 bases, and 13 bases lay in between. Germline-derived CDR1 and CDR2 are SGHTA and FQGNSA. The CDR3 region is CASSFADSKNSPLHF. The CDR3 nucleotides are TGTGCCAGCAGCTTCGCAGACAGCAAAAATTCACCCCTCCACTTT. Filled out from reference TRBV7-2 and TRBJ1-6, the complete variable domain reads GAGVSQSPSNKVTEKGKDVELRCDPISGHTALYWYRQSLGQGLEFLIYFQGNSAPDKSGLPSDRFSAERTGGSVSTLTIQRTQQEDSAVYLCASSFADSKNSPLHFGNGTRLTVT.